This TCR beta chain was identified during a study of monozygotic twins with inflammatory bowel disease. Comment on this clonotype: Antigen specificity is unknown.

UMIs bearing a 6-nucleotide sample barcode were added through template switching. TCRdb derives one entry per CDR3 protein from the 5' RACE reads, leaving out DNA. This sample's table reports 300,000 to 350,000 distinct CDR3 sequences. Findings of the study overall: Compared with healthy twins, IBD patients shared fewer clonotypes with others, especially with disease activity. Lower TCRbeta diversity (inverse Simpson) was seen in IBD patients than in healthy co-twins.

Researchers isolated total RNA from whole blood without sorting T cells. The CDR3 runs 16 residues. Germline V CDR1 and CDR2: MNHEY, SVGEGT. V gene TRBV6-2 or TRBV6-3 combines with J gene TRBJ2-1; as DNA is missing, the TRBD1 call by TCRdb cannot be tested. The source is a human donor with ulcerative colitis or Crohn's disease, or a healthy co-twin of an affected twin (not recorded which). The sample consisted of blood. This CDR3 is CASRRTGLSFYNEQFF.